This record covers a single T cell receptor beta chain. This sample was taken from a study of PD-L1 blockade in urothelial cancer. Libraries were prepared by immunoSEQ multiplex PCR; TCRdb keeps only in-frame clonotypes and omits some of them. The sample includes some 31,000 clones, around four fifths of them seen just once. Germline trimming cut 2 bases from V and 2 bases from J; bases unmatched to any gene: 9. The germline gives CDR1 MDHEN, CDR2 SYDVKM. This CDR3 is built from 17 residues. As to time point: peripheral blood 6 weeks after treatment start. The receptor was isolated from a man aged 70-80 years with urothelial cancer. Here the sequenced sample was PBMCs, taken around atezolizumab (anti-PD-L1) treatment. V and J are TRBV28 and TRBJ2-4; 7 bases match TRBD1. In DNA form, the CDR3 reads TGTGCCAGCAGTTTAAACGGAAACAGGGGATCCAAAAACATTCAGTACTTC. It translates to CASSLNGNRGSKNIQYF.